This TCR beta chain was recovered during a study of T cell responses to AZD1222 COVID-19 vaccine. Regarding the study as a whole: With two AZD1222 doses given, Spike-specific TCR breadth and depth both rose. Only five or six individuals given AZD1222 were seropositive at baseline. In a largely white British group with more females than males, clonal diversity was possibly underestimated.

In germline, CDR1 is GTSNPN, CDR2 SVGIG (reference sequence). The CDR3 consists of 14 residues. The V end lost 0 bases, the J end lost 1 base, and 9 bases lay between the germline ends. Worth noting for this clone: As yet, its antigen is unknown.

Clones were sequenced by immunoSEQ multiplex PCR, and TCRdb holds only the in-frame ones, with some missing. The data show about 79,000 clones, with around 84% seen just once and roughly 21% held by the top ten. The sample in question was peripheral blood, obtained on day 0 of AZD1222 vaccination. The sequence was obtained from an adult in good health. The chain combines TRBV30 with TRBJ2-5; D ambiguous. The CDR3 region has the DNA TGTGCCTGGAGTGTCATGGTGCCCCAAGAGACCCAGTACTTC. It specifies CAWSVMVPQETQYF.